The next 27 T cell receptor beta chains were all read from a single sample in a study of T cells after yellow fever vaccination. TCRdb re-derived calls from the 5' RACE reads in MiXCR, one entry per CDR3 protein. This table holds 300,000 to 350,000 distinct CDR3 sequences, 3.5% to 4.5% found once. Sample: PBMCs, taken 15 days after the yellow fever booster vaccination. Receptors originate from a man aged 18 to 29 who received the YFV17D yellow fever vaccine.

This clonotype was recorded at least ten times. The chain recombines TRBV20-1 with TRBJ2-6; D is uncertain. The V gene lost 0 bases and the J gene lost 6 bases, with 12 bases spanning the gap. This CDR3 has 15 residues. The germline V gene has CDR1 DFQATT and CDR2 SNEGSKA (reference sequence). CDR3 amino acids: CSARDDPLEANVLTF. The CDR3 DNA reads TGCAGTGCTAGAGATGACCCCCTTGAGGCCAACGTCCTGACTTTC.

This clonotype was observed many times. The J gene is TRBJ1-5, the V gene TRBV5-1; the D gene is possibly TRBD1 (6 bases). Germline values: CDR1 SGHRS, CDR2 YFSETQ. The CDR3 covers 15 residues. V was shortened by 0 bases and J by 3 bases, with 10 bases between the two germline ends. CDR3 region: CASSLDRAINQPQHF. CDR3 DNA sequence: TGCGCCAGCAGCTTGGACAGGGCAATCAATCAGCCCCAGCATTTT.

This clonotype was seen ten or more times. The CDR3 sequence: CASSEGGPQFF. The CDR3 DNA reads as TGTGCCAGCAGTGAAGGGGGCCCTCAGTTCTTC. The chain couples TRBV6-1 to TRBJ2-1; D possibly corresponds to TRBD1 (5 bases). Per germline, CDR1 MNHNS and CDR2 SASEGT. The CDR3 length is 11 residues. V was pared by 1 base and J by 13 bases, with 8 bases between.

This clonotype was counted ten times or more. The rearrangement links TRBV7-9 to TRBJ1-2; D is perhaps TRBD1 (5 bases). Deletions cut 5 bases from V and 7 bases from J, with 17 bases between. Germline V gene sequence: CDR1 SEHNR, CDR2 FQNEAQ (reference sequence). CDR3 length equals 14 residues. The CDR3 sequence is CASSPSQGEAGYTF. In nucleotides, the CDR3 is TGTGCCAGCAGCCCATCCCAGGGCGAGGCTGGCTACACCTTC.

The J gene is TRBJ2-4, the V gene TRBV5-4; no definite D call. CDR1 is SGHNT and CDR2 is YYREEE in the germline V gene (reference sequence). The CDR3 is made up of 13 amino acids. Trimming removed 4 bases from V and 4 bases from J, with 9 bases in between. For the CDR3, the DNA is TGTGCCAGCAGCAACGTCCTGAAAAACATTCAGTACTTC. It translates to CASSNVLKNIQYF.

This clonotype was found many times. The chain links TRBV20-1 to TRBJ2-5; no clear D. The CDR3 has 13 amino acids. V was trimmed by 1 base and J by 1 base, leaving 7 bases between them. CDR1 and CDR2 (germline): DFQATT, SNEGSKA (reference sequence). The CDR3 is CSARGVAQETQYF. The CDR3 nucleotides are TGCAGTGCTAGAGGCGTAGCCCAAGAGACCCAGTACTTC.

The table lists this clonotype with a few counts. The gene calls are TRBV10-2 and TRBJ2-3, with D possibly being TRBD2 (5 bases). Germline V lookup: CDR1 WSHSY, CDR2 SAAADI. V was shortened by 6 bases and J by 1 base, with 11 bases between the two germline ends. This CDR3 has 14 residues. The CDR3 DNA sequence: TGCGCCAGCAGAGACACCGGGGGCACAGATACGCAGTATTTT. Amino acid sequence: CASRDTGGTDTQYF.

There are many counts of this clonotype. The genes are TRBV7-6 and TRBJ1-2, with TRBD1 as a possible D gene (6 bases). V lost 5 bases and J 0 bases, leaving 16 bases between the germline ends. Looked up from germline, CDR1 is SGHVS and CDR2 is FNYEAQ. The CDR3 length is 16 residues. The CDR3 sequence: CASSASRDTTNYGYTF. The CDR3 nucleotides read TGTGCCAGCAGCGCTAGTCGGGACACCACTAACTATGGCTACACCTTC.

In this sample, this clonotype turned up many times. The chain links TRBV12-3 or TRBV12-4 to TRBJ2-7; 12 nucleotides align to TRBD1. Germline trimming cut 5 bases from V and 1 base from J; bases unmatched to any gene: 12. The CDR3 runs to 18 residues. The CDR3 region has the DNA TGTGCCAGCAGTCCCGGGACAGGGGGCGCATCGGGTTCCTACGAGCAGTACTTC. Translating it yields CASSPGTGGASGSYEQYF.

This clonotype has at least ten counts. V usage is TRBV5-6 and J usage is TRBJ2-7; D unresolved. V was cut by 0 bases and J by 6 bases, with 10 bases left in between. The CDR3 extends over 13 amino acids. Germline V gene lookup returns CDR1 SGHDT and CDR2 YYEEEE. The CDR3 sequence is CASSLGVEREQYF. The CDR3 coding sequence is TGTGCCAGCAGCTTGGGGGTGGAGCGCGAGCAGTACTTC.

The chain is built from TRBV5-1 and TRBJ2-7, with D perhaps matching TRBD2 (6 bases). The CDR3 loop spans 13 amino acids. V was pared by 4 bases and J by 6 bases, with 14 bases between. Germline V gene data show CDR1 as SGHRS and CDR2 as YFSETQ. The CDR3 loop reads CASSQEVGGEQYF. The CDR3 DNA follows: TGCGCCAGCAGCCAAGAGGTGGGGGGCGAGCAGTACTTC. The full variable domain, rest sourced from reference TRBV5-1 and TRBJ2-7, is KAGVTQTPRYLIKTRGQQVTLSCSPISGHRSVSWYQQTPGQGLQFLFEYFSETQRNKGNFPGRFSGRQFSNSRSEMNVSTLELGDSALYLCASSQEVGGEQYFGPGTRLTVT.

The chain recombines TRBV5-1 with TRBJ2-7; D unresolved. Germline loops: CDR1 SGHRS, CDR2 YFSETQ. V lost 6 bases and J 0 bases, leaving 16 bases between the germline ends. The CDR3 is 15 amino acids. The CDR3, as DNA: TGCGCCAGCAACCCCCAAGGGCAGGTCTCCTACGAGCAGTACGTC. This codes for CASNPQGQVSYEQYV.

This clonotype was seen at least ten times. This rearrangement joins TRBV10-3 to TRBJ1-1; D might be TRBD1 (5 bases). V was trimmed by 10 bases and J by 1 base, leaving 16 bases between them. The CDR3 contains 14 residues. Per the germline V gene, CDR1 is ENHRY and CDR2 is SYGVKD. CDR3 region: CATNPGSGNTEAFF. CDR3 coding DNA: TGTGCCACCAACCCAGGGTCGGGGAACACTGAAGCTTTCTTT.

This clonotype was seen only a few times. The V and J genes are TRBV3-2 and TRBJ2-3. TRBV3-2 is labeled a pseudogene. The CDR3 sequence is 16 residues long. The CDR3 loop is CASSQVFASCTDTQYF. In DNA form, the CDR3 reads TGTGCCAGCAGCCAAGTTTTCGCCTCTTGCACAGATACGCAGTATTTT.

This clonotype was recorded at least ten times. CDR3 region: CASGRDYFNQPQHF. In nucleotides, the CDR3 is TGTGCCAGTGGCCGCGACTACTTCAATCAGCCCCAGCATTTT. The chain uses TRBV28 and TRBJ1-5; D unclear. The CDR3 is 14 residues long. V lost 9 bases to trimming and J lost 3 bases, with 15 bases between them. CDR1 is MDHEN, CDR2 SYDVKM, per germline.

The rearrangement joins TRBV5-1 to TRBJ2-3; 11 bases are a match to TRBD2. CDR1 and CDR2 from the germline V gene are SGHRS and YFSETQ. CDR3 length: 15 residues. With 7 bases clipped from V and 6 bases from J, the junction kept 10 bases outside the gene matches. The DNA for the CDR3 is TGCGCCAGCCTTTTAGCGGGGGGGCCTCGGGATACGCAGTATTTT. Translation: CASLLAGGPRDTQYF.

V gene TRBV24-1 combines with J gene TRBJ2-2, with 10 positions matching TRBD2. This CDR3 has 19 amino acids. The junction had 10 bases not matched to a gene; V was cut back by 4 bases and J by 0 bases. Germline CDR1 is KGHDR and CDR2 is SFDVKD. The CDR3 DNA reads as TGTGCCACCAGTGAAGGGAGGACTAGCGGCGATGCGAACACCGGGGAGCTGTTTTTT. This gives the protein CATSEGRTSGDANTGELFF.

V and J are TRBV6-5 and TRBJ2-2, with D uncertain. The CDR3 extends over 15 amino acids. Trimming took off 2 bases at V and 6 bases at J, with 13 bases between the two ends. CDR1 and CDR2 from the germline V gene are MNHEY and SVGAGI. CDR3 protein: CASSYLTNGPGELFF. For the CDR3, the DNA is TGTGCCAGCAGTTACCTGACCAACGGCCCCGGGGAGCTGTTTTTT.

J is TRBJ2-1 and V is TRBV5-1; D is unclear. Looked up from germline, CDR1 is SGHRS and CDR2 is YFSETQ. V lost 0 bases to trimming and J lost 4 bases, with 8 bases between them. The CDR3 is 14 amino acids. CDR3 nucleotides: TGCGCCAGCAGCTTGGCAGGTTGGTACAATGAGCAGTTCTTC. Its protein product is CASSLAGWYNEQFF.

At least ten counts were recorded for this clonotype. This sequence joins TRBV5-1 and TRBJ2-2; 7 bases map to TRBD1. The V gene end was trimmed by 6 bases and the J gene end by 0 bases; junction bases not matched to a gene: 11. CDR3 size: 17 residues. The germline gives CDR1 SGHRS, CDR2 YFSETQ. The CDR3 reads CASTKTPGTANTGELFF. The CDR3 DNA reads TGCGCCAGCACCAAAACCCCCGGGACAGCGAACACCGGGGAGCTGTTTTTT.

This clonotype turned up a few times. The chain is built from TRBV5-4 and TRBJ1-1; 9 bases line up with TRBD1. Germline values: CDR1 SGHNT, CDR2 YYREEE (reference sequence). The CDR3 covers 17 residues. V was pared by 4 bases and J by 4 bases, with 14 bases of the junction left unmatched. CDR3 sequence reads: CASSLGQGGGYGTEAFF. The CDR3 DNA is TGTGCCAGCAGCCTGGGACAGGGAGGGGGGTATGGCACTGAAGCTTTCTTT.

The rearrangement joins TRBV10-2 to TRBJ1-1, with a weak D call TRBD1 (5 bases). Per the germline V gene, CDR1 is WSHSY and CDR2 is SAAADI. This CDR3 is 14 amino acids long. With 5 bases removed from V and 0 bases from J, the gap between germline ends came to 10 bases. The CDR3 bases are TGCGCCAGCAGTAGACAGCAGATGAACACTGAAGCTTTCTTT. Its translation: CASSRQQMNTEAFF.

The chain recombines TRBV3-1 with TRBJ1-2; D might be TRBD1 (5 bases). The CDR3 is made up of 11 amino acids. Germline V gives CDR1 LGHDT, CDR2 YNNKEL (reference sequence). V lost 0 bases, J lost 11 bases, and 7 bases lay in between. The CDR3 region is CASSQEGEYTF. In nucleotides, the CDR3 is TGTGCCAGCAGCCAAGAGGGGGAGTACACCTTC.

There are many counts of this clonotype. This chain links TRBV7-2 with TRBJ1-2; D is unclear. The germline V gene has CDR1 SGHTA and CDR2 FQGNSA. Trimming left V 3 bases short and J 3 bases short, with 17 bases between. The CDR3 covers 16 residues. The CDR3 region is CASSFLQLGGDYGYTF. CDR3 DNA sequence: TGTGCCAGCAGCTTTTTACAACTGGGTGGAGACTATGGCTACACCTTC.

This clonotype has more than one count but fewer than ten. The J gene is TRBJ2-1, the V gene TRBV11-3, with 7 bases identical to TRBD1. The CDR3 consists of 18 residues. CDR1 and CDR2 (germline): SGHNT, YENEEA. Trimming took 0 bases from V and 0 from J; bases not matched to a gene: 8. The CDR3 reads CASSLEQGGTSSYNEQFF. CDR3 DNA sequence: TGTGCCAGCAGCTTAGAACAAGGGGGCACGAGCTCCTACAATGAGCAGTTCTTC. Full variable domain (missing parts from reference TRBV11-3 and TRBJ2-1): EAGVVQSPRYKIIEKKQPVAFWCNPISGHNTLYWYLQNLGQGPELLIRYENEEAVDDSQLPKDRFSAERLKGVDSTLKIQPAELGDSAVYLCASSLEQGGTSSYNEQFFGPGTRLTVL.

This clonotype was recorded a few times. The chain is built from TRBV5-1 and TRBJ1-2; D is unclear. V dropped 2 bases and J dropped 2 bases, with 7 bases sitting between them. Per germline, CDR1 SGHRS and CDR2 YFSETQ. The CDR3 runs to 13 residues. This chain's CDR3 is CASSFGKNYGYTF. As DNA, the CDR3 is TGCGCCAGCAGCTTCGGGAAGAACTATGGCTACACCTTC.

This clonotype has only a few counts. The chain recombines TRBV19 with TRBJ1-1, with no clear D. The CDR3 spans 14 residues. CDR1 is LNHDA, CDR2 SQIVND, per germline (reference sequence). Trimming took off 5 bases at V and 1 base at J, with 11 bases between the two ends. The CDR3 region is CASSQPVSNTEAFF. CDR3 DNA sequence: TGTGCCAGTAGTCAACCAGTCTCGAACACTGAAGCTTTCTTT.